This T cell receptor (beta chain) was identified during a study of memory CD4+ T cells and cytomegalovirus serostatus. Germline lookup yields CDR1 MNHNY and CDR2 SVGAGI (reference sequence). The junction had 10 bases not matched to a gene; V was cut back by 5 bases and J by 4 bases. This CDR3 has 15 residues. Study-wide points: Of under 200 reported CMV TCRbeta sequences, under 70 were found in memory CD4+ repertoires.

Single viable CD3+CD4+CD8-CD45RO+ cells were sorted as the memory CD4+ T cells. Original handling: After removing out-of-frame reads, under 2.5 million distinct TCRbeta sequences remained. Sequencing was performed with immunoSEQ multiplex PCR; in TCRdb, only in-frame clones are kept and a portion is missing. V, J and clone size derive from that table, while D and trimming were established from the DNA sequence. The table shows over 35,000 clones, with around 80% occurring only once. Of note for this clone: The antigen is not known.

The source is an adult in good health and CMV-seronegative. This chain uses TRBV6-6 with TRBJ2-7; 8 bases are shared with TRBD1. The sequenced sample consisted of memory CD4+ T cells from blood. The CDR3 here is CASSKKTGASYEQYF. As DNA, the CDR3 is TGTGCCAGCAGTAAGAAGACAGGGGCCTCGTACGAGCAGTACTTC.